The clone carrying this T cell receptor (beta chain) appeared a few times. The CDR3 contains 16 residues. Germline V lookup: CDR1 MDHEN, CDR2 SYDVKM. V shed 5 bases and J 0 bases; nucleotides not matched to a gene: 2. These data come from a study of response to subunit inactivated influenza vaccine. TCRdb used MiXCR to reprocess the RT-PCR reads, holding one entry per CDR3 protein. This sample yields around 520,000 distinct CDR3 sequences, of which about 10% are seen a single time; around 9.6% belongs to the top ten. This specimen consisted of PBMCs from blood, obtained on the day of vaccination. The sequence was collected from a man between 45 and 60 years old who received an inactivated influenza vaccine. The chain joins TRBV28 to TRBJ2-3; 13 nucleotides align to TRBD2. The CDR3 DNA reads as TGTGCCAGCAGTATGGGACTAGCGGGAAGCACAGATACGCAGTATTTT. Translation gives CASSMGLAGSTDTQYF.